The rows below give T cell receptor beta chains drawn from one sample of a study of cytotoxic CD8 clonotypes in ibrutinib-treated CLL. Method: immunoSEQ multiplex PCR; TCRdb's copy keeps in-frame clones and lacks some. The sample has about 140,000 clones, more than 70% seen once; the top ten hold around 7.6%. Specimen: PBMCs, collected after 36 months of ibrutinib treatment. These receptors were obtained from a human donor with chronic lymphocytic leukemia. Both conserved end residues are part of each CDR3. D genes are given only for firm matches. Clone size appears in some rows only: once, few, many, or a class for an expanded clone.

v_gene,d_gene,abundance,j_gene,CDR3nt,CDR3aa
TRBV6-5,-,once,TRBJ2-7,TGTGCCAGCAGCACCCTCAAGGGAGGTGGCGAGCAGTACTTC,CASSTLKGGGEQYF
TRBV7-2,-,-,TRBJ1-1,TGTGCCAGCAGCGCCCCAGGCAACGGTCTAGAAGCTTTCTTT,CASSAPGNGLEAFF
TRBV5-1,-,-,TRBJ1-2,TGCGCCAGCAGCTGGCGGGGGGACCTAAAGTTCTATGGCTACACCTTC,CASSWRGDLKFYGYTF
TRBV9,-,-,TRBJ2-2,TGTGCCAGCAGCGTAGCGGCGCTAAACACCGGGGAGCTGTTTTTT,CASSVAALNTGELFF
TRBV4-1,TRBD2,-,TRBJ2-7,TGCGCCAGCAGCCAAGCGGGGCGGGGTGCGGGGGGGAGCTTACCCTACGAGCAGTACTTC,CASSQAGRGAGGSLPYEQYF
TRBV5-4,TRBD1,-,TRBJ2-7,TGTGCTACTTTCCCGCAGGGGGCCTACGAGCAGTACTTC,CATFPQGAYEQYF
TRBV10-1,-,few,TRBJ2-7,TGCGCCAGCACTCCCCGCGCGGGGTACGAGCAGTACTTC,CASTPRAGYEQYF
TRBV19,-,-,TRBJ1-5,TGTGCCAGCCAGACTTGGGCCCGCAATCAGCCCCAGCATTTT,CASQTWARNQPQHF
TRBV18,-,-,TRBJ1-5,TGTGCCAGCTCACCCTCGGGTCAGCCCCAGCATTTT,CASSPSGQPQHF
TRBV29-1,-,-,TRBJ1-2,TGCAGCGTTGAAGATACCGTAGCGGAGGACTATGGCTACACCTTC,CSVEDTVAEDYGYTF
TRBV11-2,-,-,TRBJ2-6,TGTGCCAGCAGCTTAGAAGGGGGTGGCTCTGGGGCCAACGTCCTGACTTTC,CASSLEGGGSGANVLTF
TRBV19,-,-,TRBJ2-1,TGTGCCAGTACCCCGACAGGCCGATACAATGAGCAGTTCTTC,CASTPTGRYNEQFF
TRBV7-3,-,-,TRBJ2-1,TGTGCCAGCAGCTTGTCTGACAAGCAGTTCTTC,CASSLSDKQFF
TRBV30,-,-,TRBJ1-6,TGTGCCTGGAGTATCACATCCATCTATAATTCACCCCTCCACTTT,CAWSITSIYNSPLHF
TRBV29-1,-,-,TRBJ2-3,TGCAGCGTCGTTGACGGACAGATTAGCACAGATACGCAGTATTTT,CSVVDGQISTDTQYF
TRBV4-2,TRBD2,-,TRBJ2-1,TGTGCCAGCAGCCAAGAATCAGATAGCGGGAAGGTGGGGGAGCAGTTCTTC,CASSQESDSGKVGEQFF
TRBV5-1,-,few,TRBJ1-1,TGCGCCAGCAGCTTTAAAGGGCGTGCTTTCTTT,CASSFKGRAFF
TRBV27,-,-,TRBJ2-3,TGTGCCAGCAGTCACGGGACCGTGGATACGCAGTATTTT,CASSHGTVDTQYF
TRBV10-3,-,-,TRBJ2-2,TGTGCCATCGGTGCAGGGATCACCGGGGAGCTGTTTTTT,CAIGAGITGELFF
TRBV5-8,TRBD2,-,TRBJ2-3,TGTGCCAGCAGCGCGGGACTAGCACCAGATACGCAGTATTTT,CASSAGLAPDTQYF
TRBV19,-,-,TRBJ2-7,TGTGCCAGTAGTATAACCCGGGACCGCTACGAGCAGTACTTC,CASSITRDRYEQYF
TRBV7-3,-,-,TRBJ2-7,TGTGCCAGCAGCTCCCCTTTCTCCTACGAGCAGTACTTC,CASSSPFSYEQYF
TRBV7-9,-,-,TRBJ2-1,TGTGCCAGCAGCTTAGTCAGGAGCTCCTACAATGAGCAGTTCTTC,CASSLVRSSYNEQFF
TRBV5-1,TRBD1,-,TRBJ2-5,TGCGCCAGCAGCGTACAAACAGGGGGCGGAGAGACCCAGTACTTC,CASSVQTGGGETQYF
TRBV5-1,TRBD2,-,TRBJ2-1,TGCGCCAGCAGCTTAACCTGGGAGGGTGAGCAGTTCTTC,CASSLTWEGEQFF
TRBV28,-,-,TRBJ1-3,TGTGCCAGCATCAGGTGGGGCAGCACTGGAAACACCATATATTTT,CASIRWGSTGNTIYF
TRBV2,TRBD1,-,TRBJ2-7,TGTGCCAGCAGTGATAGGCAGGGGGCCTACGAGCAGTACTTC,CASSDRQGAYEQYF
TRBV7-9,-,-,TRBJ1-1,TGTGCCAGCAGCTTTGGGATGAACACTGAAGCTTTCTTT,CASSFGMNTEAFF
TRBV28,-,-,TRBJ2-1,TGTGCCAGCAGTTTATCCCTAAAAAGCTCCTACAATGAGCAGTTCTTC,CASSLSLKSSYNEQFF
TRBV19,TRBD1,once,TRBJ1-5,TGTGCCAGTAGTATCTCGGGACAGGGTTATGATCAGCCCCAGCATTTT,CASSISGQGYDQPQHF
TRBV9,TRBD1,-,TRBJ1-3,TGTGCCAGCAGCGTAGCTTCGGGACAGGGGATACCCGGAAACACCATATATTTT,CASSVASGQGIPGNTIYF
TRBV28,TRBD2,-,TRBJ2-1,TGTGCCAGCAGAGCGGGGGCGAGCTCCTACAATGAGCAGTTCTTC,CASRAGASSYNEQFF
TRBV7-6,-,once,TRBJ1-1,TGTGCCAGCGGGCACACCCCATCCCTTTTTCCTGAAGCTTTCTTT,CASGHTPSLFPEAFF
TRBV5-1,-,once,TRBJ2-3,TGCGCCAGCAGCTTGGCGGGGACAGATACGCAGTATTTT,CASSLAGTDTQYF
TRBV30,-,-,TRBJ2-3,TGTGCCTGGAGTGTATTGACAGATACGCAGTATTTT,CAWSVLTDTQYF
TRBV28,TRBD1,-,TRBJ2-7,TGTGCCAGCAGTTTCCCTCGGACAGGCTTGTTTAATTACGAGCAGTACTTC,CASSFPRTGLFNYEQYF
TRBV7-3,TRBD2,-,TRBJ2-5,TGTGCCAGCGCACGGGGACTACAAGAGACCCAGTACTTC,CASARGLQETQYF
TRBV5-1,-,-,TRBJ2-2,TGCGCCAGTTACCGGACAGGAGGGACCGGGGAGCTGTTTTTT,CASYRTGGTGELFF
TRBV5-1,TRBD1,few,TRBJ1-2,TGCGCCAGCAGCCCCCCTGCCCGGGACAGGGCGAGTGGCTACACCTTC,CASSPPARDRASGYTF
TRBV27,-,-,TRBJ2-7,TGTGCCAGCAGTTTACCCCCCCGGTTGCGGGGTTCCTCCTACGAGCAGTACTTC,CASSLPPRLRGSSYEQYF
TRBV5-1,-,medium-sized,TRBJ1-5,TGCGCCAGCAGCCCCGACAGCCGCAATCAGCCCCAGCATTTT,CASSPDSRNQPQHF
TRBV7-6,-,few,TRBJ1-4,TGTGCCAGCAGCCGGGGGGCAACTAATGAAAAACTGTTTTTT,CASSRGATNEKLFF
TRBV13,TRBD1,-,TRBJ1-3,TGTGCCAGCAGCCGGACCGGACAGGGGAGAGGAAACACCATATATTTT,CASSRTGQGRGNTIYF
TRBV5-4,-,-,TRBJ2-1,TGTGCCAGCAGCTTGAACACGATGACCGAGCAGTTCTTC,CASSLNTMTEQFF
TRBV27,-,few,TRBJ2-1,TGTGCCAGCAGTACAATCCGGGACCAGAATTGGTTCTTC,CASSTIRDQNWFF
TRBV11-1,TRBD2,-,TRBJ2-5,TGTGCCAGCAGCTATCTGGCGGGAGCGGAGACCCAGTACTTC,CASSYLAGAETQYF
TRBV7-9,-,-,TRBJ2-5,TGTGCCAGCAGCTTAGTTCAGGACCAAGAGACCCAGTACTTC,CASSLVQDQETQYF
TRBV28,-,-,TRBJ1-4,TGTGCCAGCAGTTTACAGACGAGTAATGAAAAACTGTTTTTT,CASSLQTSNEKLFF
TRBV5-1,TRBD1,-,TRBJ2-7,TGCGCCAGCAGCTTGGGACAGGGGGCTTCGATCTTCGAGCAGTACTTC,CASSLGQGASIFEQYF
TRBV13,TRBD1,-,TRBJ1-1,TGTGCCAGCAGCCCATATGGCGACAGGGGGCTTGCGGAAGCTTTCTTT,CASSPYGDRGLAEAFF
TRBV6-5,TRBD2,-,TRBJ2-1,TGTGCCAGCAGTTACTGGCGGGAGGGGAATGAGCAGTTCTTC,CASSYWREGNEQFF
TRBV5-4,-,-,TRBJ2-5,TGTGCCAGCAGCTTGGTAGGCACGAGTGTGGAGACCCAGTACTTC,CASSLVGTSVETQYF
TRBV5-1,TRBD2,-,TRBJ2-7,TGCGCCAGCAGCTTGGTAGCGGGAAGCTCCTACGAGCAGTACTTC,CASSLVAGSSYEQYF
TRBV5-1,TRBD1,-,TRBJ2-2,TGCGCCAGCAGCTCGGCGGGACAGGGTGGCACCGGGGAGCTGTTTTTT,CASSSAGQGGTGELFF
TRBV6-5,-,-,TRBJ1-1,TGTGCCAGCAGTTATACTTTGCCGGTGGGGAACACTGAAGCTTTCTTT,CASSYTLPVGNTEAFF
TRBV6-1,TRBD1,once,TRBJ1-6,TGTGCCAGCAGAGAAACAGGGGGCACCGTCTATAATTCACCCCTCCACTTT,CASRETGGTVYNSPLHF
TRBV5-1,-,-,TRBJ2-2,TGCGCCAGCAGCGGATATTTGAACACCGGGGAGCTGTTTTTT,CASSGYLNTGELFF